These 6 T cell receptor beta chains were sequenced from one sample in a study of blood T cell repertoires in COVID-19. Data came from immunoSEQ multiplex PCR; TCRdb stores just in-frame clones and leaves some out. This sample has tens of thousands of clones, with more than 85% found just once. Specimen: peripheral blood. The receptors stem from a man aged 55 to 70 with acute or convalescent COVID-19.

This chain links TRBV11-2 with TRBJ1-1, with 9 bases identical to TRBD1. The CDR3 totals 12 residues. V shed 6 bases and J 11 bases; nucleotides not matched to a gene: 7. Per the germline V gene, CDR1 is SGHAT and CDR2 is FQNNGV. The CDR3 DNA sequence: TGTGCCAGCAGAGGGACAGGGTGGGGGGCTTTCTTT. Protein product: CASRGTGWGAFF.

This clone was detected a few times. The rearrangement uses TRBV4-1 and TRBJ1-6; the match to TRBD1 covers 12 bases. The CDR3 sequence is 18 residues long. V trimming: 4 bases; J trimming: 4 bases; junction bases outside the gene matches: 8. CDR1 MGHRA and CDR2 YSYEKL come from the germline V gene. The CDR3 DNA reads as TGCGCCAGCAGCCTTGGGACAGGGGGCGCGGAGTATAATTCACCCCTCCACTTT. Protein: CASSLGTGGAEYNSPLHF.

The chain has TRBV6-5 and TRBJ2-5; maybe TRBD1 (7 bases). The CDR3 is 15 amino acids. The V and J ends lost 0 bases and 5 bases respectively, with 13 bases between them. Germline CDR1 MNHEY, CDR2 SVGAGI. CDR3 amino acids: CASSYSKSGGETQYF. CDR3 sequence (DNA): TGTGCCAGCAGTTACTCGAAGTCAGGGGGGGAGACCCAGTACTTC.

V gene TRBV6-5 combines with J gene TRBJ2-7; no definite D call. The CDR3 extends over 13 amino acids. CDR1 MNHEY and CDR2 SVGAGI come from the germline V gene. V lost 0 bases and J 9 bases, leaving 12 bases between the germline ends. The CDR3 spells CASSYSSRRVQYF. The CDR3 DNA sequence: TGTGCCAGCAGTTACTCGAGCCGAAGAGTGCAGTACTTC.

The chain couples TRBV5-4 to TRBJ1-1; the match to TRBD1 covers 7 bases. Unmatched junction bases numbered 6, after V lost 3 bases and J lost 1 base. Germline CDR1 and CDR2: SGHNT and YYREEE (reference sequence). The CDR3 runs to 15 residues. For the CDR3, the DNA is TGTGCCAGCAGCTGGGAGACAGGGAGGAACACTGAAGCTTTCTTT. As protein: CASSWETGRNTEAFF.

V and J are TRBV19 and TRBJ1-5, with D uncertain. Trimming stripped 3 bases from V and 3 bases from J, with 6 bases between. CDR1 LNHDA and CDR2 SQIVND come from the germline V gene (reference sequence). The CDR3 is 13 amino acids. CDR3 region: CASSIQNNQPQHF. The CDR3 coding sequence is TGTGCCAGTAGTATTCAGAACAATCAGCCCCAGCATTTT.